The 27 T cell receptor beta chains below come from one sample, sequenced in a study of T cells in tuberculosis. Profiled with immunoSEQ multiplex PCR; TCRdb holds only in-frame clones, not every one. The sample comprises roughly 33,000 clones, approximately 89% of which are singletons, and about 2.2% rests with the top ten. Material for sequencing was PBMCs. These receptors all come from a donor aged 10-29 years with latent tuberculosis or without tuberculosis infection.

The chain recombines TRBV9 with TRBJ2-3; TRBD2 is a possible D gene (6 bases). Germline values: CDR1 SGDLS, CDR2 YYNGEE. Trimming took 0 bases from V and 4 from J, leaving 12 bases between them. The CDR3 contains 15 residues. CDR3: CASSVGGNLADTQYF. Here the CDR3 DNA reads TGTGCCAGCAGCGTAGGCGGGAATTTGGCAGATACGCAGTATTTT.

This clone was recorded once. The chain joins TRBV9 to TRBJ2-3; TRBD1 might be the D (6 bases). CDR3 length equals 15 residues. Germline V lookup: CDR1 SGDLS, CDR2 YYNGEE. V lost 0 bases and J 2 bases, leaving 10 bases between the germline ends. CDR3 sequence: CASSVADSPTDTQYF. In nucleotides, the CDR3 is TGTGCCAGCAGCGTAGCGGACAGTCCCACAGATACGCAGTATTTT.

The genes are TRBV7-9 and TRBJ2-7; D is perhaps TRBD1 (6 bases). The germline V gene encodes CDR1 SEHNR and CDR2 FQNEAQ (reference sequence). The germline V and J ends were trimmed by 5 bases and 3 bases, with 11 bases remaining between them. The CDR3 is 13 residues long. CDR3 sequence reads: CASSNRDNYEQYF. CDR3 nucleotides: TGTGCCAGCAGCAACCGGGACAACTACGAGCAGTACTTC.

This chain connects TRBV28 to TRBJ2-7, with a weak D call TRBD1 (7 bases). The CDR3 consists of 15 residues. CDR1 is MDHEN and CDR2 is SYDVKM in the germline V gene. V lost 5 bases and J lost 5, with 19 bases in between. The CDR3 coding sequence is TGTGCCAGCAGTATGGGGGGTAGGGGGCTAGACGAGCAGTACTTC. This gives the protein CASSMGGRGLDEQYF. Combining the CDR3 with reference TRBV28 and TRBJ2-7 gives the whole variable domain DVKVTQSSRYLVKRTGEKVFLECVQDMDHENMFWYRQDPGLGLRLIYFSYDVKMKEKGDIPEGYSVSREKKERFSLILESASTNQTSMYLCASSMGGRGLDEQYFGPGTRLTVT.

V gene TRBV6-5 combines with J gene TRBJ2-7; 8 nucleotides line up with TRBD1. The ends lost 4 bases at V and 0 bases at J; junction bases unmatched: 8. The CDR3 is made up of 16 amino acids. The germline V gene encodes CDR1 MNHEY and CDR2 SVGAGI. CDR3 in amino acids: CASSFASGTGSYEQYF. The CDR3 DNA reads as TGTGCCAGCAGTTTTGCCTCCGGGACAGGCTCCTACGAGCAGTACTTC.

The gene calls are TRBV7-9 and TRBJ2-5, with TRBD2 matching over 8 bases. Germline CDR1 is SEHNR and CDR2 is FQNEAQ (reference sequence). The CDR3 loop spans 12 amino acids. The CDR3 DNA follows: TGTGCGGGGACTAGAGGAAGAGAGACCCAGTACTTC. It is translated as CAGTRGRETQYF.

The chain carries TRBV6-6 and TRBJ1-1; D is undetermined. Germline V gene sequence: CDR1 MNHNY, CDR2 SVGAGI (reference sequence). There are 14 residues in the CDR3. V shed 8 bases and J shed 10 bases, with 23 bases lying between them. The DNA for the CDR3 is TGTGCCAGCCGTGTGGCCCTCAATTTGCCGGGAGCTTTCTTT. Encoded protein: CASRVALNLPGAFF.

This clone appeared a single time. The J gene is TRBJ1-1, the V gene TRBV9; a weak D match, TRBD1 (5 bases). In germline, CDR1 is SGDLS, CDR2 YYNGEE. The CDR3 runs to 13 residues. Trimming took 0 bases from V and 3 from J, leaving 6 bases between them. As DNA, the CDR3 is TGTGCCAGCAGCGTAGAGGGGCACACTGAAGCTTTCTTT. It yields the protein CASSVEGHTEAFF.

The chain recombines TRBV2 with TRBJ2-1; 9 bases align to TRBD1. CDR1 and CDR2 from the germline V gene are SNHLY and FYNNEI. The ends lost 5 bases at V and 7 bases at J; junction bases unmatched: 9. This CDR3 comprises 15 residues. This CDR3 reads CASSPTGTGKNEQFF. For the CDR3, the DNA is TGTGCCAGCAGTCCTACCGGGACAGGGAAGAATGAGCAGTTCTTC.

The genes are TRBV30 and TRBJ2-3, with 11 nucleotides matching TRBD1. Per the germline V gene, CDR1 is GTSNPN and CDR2 is SVGIG (reference sequence). Trimming took 3 bases from V and 6 from J; bases not matched to a gene: 5. CDR3 length equals 14 residues. CDR3 in DNA: TGTGCCTGGAGGGACAGGGGGCTAACGGATACGCAGTATTTT. It encodes CAWRDRGLTDTQYF.

This clone was counted a few times. The rearrangement links TRBV15 to TRBJ1-3; D is ambiguous. The CDR3 runs 15 residues. CDR1 LNHNV and CDR2 YYDKDF come from the germline V gene (reference sequence). V dropped 0 bases and J dropped 2 bases, with 8 bases sitting between them. CDR3 sequence: CATSRDSGAGNTIYF. The CDR3 coding sequence is TGTGCCACCAGCAGAGATTCCGGGGCTGGAAACACCATATATTTT. The whole variable domain, remainder taken from reference TRBV15 and TRBJ1-3, is DAMVIQNPRYQVTQFGKPVTLSCSQTLNHNVMYWYQQKSSQAPKLLFHYYDKDFNNEADTPDNFQSRRPNTSFCFLDIRSPGLGDTAMYLCATSRDSGAGNTIYFGEGSWLTVV.

This sequence joins TRBV2 and TRBJ1-4; D is undetermined. The CDR3 totals 15 residues. Between the trimmed V and J ends, which lost 4 bases and 0 bases, there was a span of 9 bases. The germline V gene has CDR1 SNHLY and CDR2 FYNNEI. CDR3 sequence (DNA): TGTGCCAGCAGTGGAGCTTCTACAACTAATGAAAAACTGTTTTTT. Translation gives CASSGASTTNEKLFF.

This clone has just one count. The rearrangement joins TRBV7-2 to TRBJ2-7; D is possibly TRBD2 (5 bases). V was shortened by 3 bases and J by 4 bases, with 13 bases between the two germline ends. This CDR3 region has 14 residues. CDR1 and CDR2 from the germline V gene are SGHTA and FQGNSA. Here the CDR3 reads CASSFSGSGYEQYF. The CDR3 region has the DNA TGTGCCAGCAGCTTCTCGGGATCTGGGTACGAGCAGTACTTC.

J is TRBJ2-1 and V is TRBV6-6, with 8 bases matching TRBD1. V lost 4 bases and J lost 5; bases outside the gene matches: 10. This CDR3 has 16 amino acids. Germline loops: CDR1 MNHNY, CDR2 SVGAGI (reference sequence). CDR3 loop: CASSLGRGPVDNEQFF. The CDR3 DNA sequence: TGTGCCAGCAGTTTGGGCAGGGGGCCGGTCGACAATGAGCAGTTCTTC.

The rearrangement links TRBV30 to TRBJ1-3; D ambiguous. The CDR3 has 13 residues. The ends were cut back, 7 bases at V and 4 bases at J, with 14 bases in the middle. Germline V lookup: CDR1 GTSNPN, CDR2 SVGIG (reference sequence). CDR3 nucleotide sequence: TGTGCCTCACATGTCGGGATAGGAAACACCATATATTTT. Translated: CASHVGIGNTIYF.

This chain joins TRBV28 and TRBJ2-5; 7 bases agree with TRBD2. CDR1 MDHEN and CDR2 SYDVKM come from the germline V gene. V gave up 6 bases and J gave up 6 bases; unmatched junction bases: 4. This CDR3 spans 12 amino acids. CDR3 in amino acids: CASSWGGQTQYF. The CDR3 DNA sequence: TGTGCCAGCAGCTGGGGGGGACAGACCCAGTACTTC.

J is TRBJ2-5 and V is TRBV5-5; 10 positions agree with TRBD2. Trimming removed 1 base from V and 4 bases from J; junction bases left unmatched: 7. Germline V lookup: CDR1 SGHKS, CDR2 YYEKEE (reference sequence). This CDR3 comprises 16 residues. CDR3 DNA: TGTGCCAGCAGCTTGTATTTACTAGCGGGAACAGAGACCCAGTACTTC. Translation: CASSLYLLAGTETQYF.

CDR3 region: CASSFMGLEQYF. CDR3 nucleotides: TGTGCCAGCAGCTTTATGGGCTTAGAGCAGTACTTC. The chain links TRBV5-4 to TRBJ2-7; the D is unclear. V lost 2 bases and J lost 7, with 10 bases in between. The CDR3 spans 12 residues. Germline-derived CDR1 and CDR2 are SGHNT and YYREEE (reference sequence).

This clone was counted a few times. The V gene is TRBV6-1, the J gene TRBJ1-4, with TRBD1 matching over 10 bases. The CDR3 runs 14 residues. J lost 10 bases, V lost 4 bases, and 6 bases had no gene match. The germline V gene has CDR1 MNHNS and CDR2 SASEGT. The CDR3 DNA is TGTGCCAGCAGTGCAGGGGGACAGGGGCGAAAACTGTTTTTT. Translated: CASSAGGQGRKLFF.

The chain combines TRBV18 with TRBJ1-3; D is unresolved. CDR1 and CDR2 (germline): KGHSH, LQKENI. CDR3 size: 16 residues. The V end lost 3 bases, the J end lost 0 bases, and 12 bases lay between the germline ends. The CDR3 here is CASSPEQMLSGNTIYF. The DNA for the CDR3 is TGTGCCAGCTCACCCGAACAAATGCTCTCTGGAAACACCATATATTTT.

This clone has only one observation. The rearrangement links TRBV4-1 to TRBJ2-7; 10 nucleotides align to TRBD1. The V and J ends lost 0 bases and 1 base, in that order; junction bases with no gene match: 6. The CDR3 runs 17 residues. Germline lookup yields CDR1 MGHRA and CDR2 YSYEKL. As DNA, the CDR3 is TGCGCCAGCAGCCAAGAGACCGGGACAGGGGCGTCCTACGAGCAGTACTTC. It yields the protein CASSQETGTGASYEQYF.

The chain links TRBV10-1 to TRBJ2-1, with D maybe TRBD2 (5 bases). V was cut by 2 bases and J by 15 bases, with 11 bases left in between. There are 11 residues in the CDR3. Germline CDR1 WNHNN, CDR2 SYGVQD (reference sequence). The CDR3 region is CASSEGLSRFF. The CDR3 nucleotides read TGCGCCAGCAGTGAGGGACTCTCTCGGTTCTTC.

The chain couples TRBV27 to TRBJ1-1; 7 bases fit TRBD1. This CDR3 has 16 amino acids. The germline V gene encodes CDR1 MNHEY and CDR2 SMNVEV (reference sequence). Trimming took 1 base from V and 2 from J; bases not matched to a gene: 7. The CDR3 loop is CASSLFSTGLNTEAFF. In nucleotides, the CDR3 is TGTGCCAGCAGTTTATTCTCGACAGGGCTTAACACTGAAGCTTTCTTT.

J is TRBJ1-1 and V is TRBV5-6; D is possibly TRBD1 (5 bases). The ends were cut back, 4 bases at V and 8 bases at J, with 12 bases in the middle. There are 12 residues in the CDR3. Germline assignment: CDR1 SGHDT and CDR2 YYEEEE. CDR3 in amino acids: CASSLRTLEAFF. In DNA, the CDR3 is TGTGCCAGCAGCCTTCGGACACTCGAAGCTTTCTTT.

As DNA, the CDR3 is TGTGCCAGCAGCTCACGACGGGATCCGGGGGACCTGAGGGAGCAGTACTTC. Protein: CASSSRRDPGDLREQYF. This chain links TRBV5-5 with TRBJ2-7, with D perhaps TRBD2 (6 bases). CDR3 length: 17 residues. From germline, CDR1 is SGHKS and CDR2 YYEKEE (reference sequence). The V and J ends lost 3 bases and 7 bases respectively, with 26 bases between them.

The V and J genes are TRBV10-3 and TRBJ2-2; D gene uncertain. V lost 2 bases, J lost 2 bases, and 6 bases lay in between. This CDR3 is built from 14 residues. Germline assignment: CDR1 ENHRY and CDR2 SYGVKD. The DNA of the CDR3 is TGTGCCATCAGTGAGACTGCAAACACCGGGGAGCTGTTTTTT. This translates into CAISETANTGELFF.

V usage is TRBV5-6 and J usage is TRBJ2-5, with 7 positions matching TRBD1. CDR1 SGHDT and CDR2 YYEEEE come from the germline V gene. V was clipped by 1 base and J by 2 bases; unmatched bases: 8. The CDR3 length is 16 residues. This CDR3 is CASSLLDRKPQETQYF. In nucleotides, the CDR3 is TGTGCCAGCAGCTTGTTGGACAGGAAACCTCAAGAGACCCAGTACTTC.